These 12 T cell receptor beta chains were sequenced from one sample in a study of human T cells and chemical hapten exposure. TCRdb itself ran the RACE reads through MiXCR, one entry per CDR3 protein. Among more than 250,000 distinct CDR3 sequences listed, roughly 8.9% were seen once. The sample's time point: pre-sensitization, week 0. Treatment denoted: therapeutic diphenylcyclopropenone sensitization with weekly scalp DPC. Sequences were derived from whole blood, sampled in connection with sensitization to the hapten diphenylcyclopropenone (DPC). The receptors were sampled from a middle-aged woman with alopecia areata. Some clones in this sample may be carry-over from other donors' samples.

This clonotype was seen a few times. This rearrangement joins TRBV20-1 to TRBJ1-2; D is undetermined. The V and J ends lost 3 bases and 6 bases respectively, with 11 bases between them. The CDR3 has 12 amino acids. Germline V lookup: CDR1 DFQATT, CDR2 SNEGSKA (reference sequence). CDR3 sequence: CSARLQWHGYTF. The CDR3, as DNA: TGCAGTGCTAGGCTACAGTGGCATGGCTACACCTTC.

The chain combines TRBV20-1 with TRBJ1-2; 8 bases are shared with TRBD1. This CDR3 is 14 amino acids long. Losses at the gene ends were 1 base for V and 7 bases for J; bases not matched to a gene: 8. Looked up from germline, CDR1 is DFQATT and CDR2 is SNEGSKA (reference sequence). Written as DNA, the CDR3 is TGCAGTGCTAGAGCTCAGGGGGCTCTGAGTGGCTACACCTTC. This encodes CSARAQGALSGYTF.

V is TRBV6-6 and J is TRBJ1-4; tentatively, D is TRBD1 (5 bases). CDR3 length equals 16 residues. Trimming cost V 7 bases and J 7 bases, with 22 bases left between them. Per the germline V gene, CDR1 is MNHNY and CDR2 is SVGAGI (reference sequence). The CDR3 nucleotides read TGTGCCAGCAAACACTCCCTTTTCGGGGCTGGTGAAAAACTGTTTTTT. Its translation is CASKHSLFGAGEKLFF.

This clonotype was observed a handful of times. V usage is TRBV29-1 and J usage is TRBJ2-2; 8 nucleotides line up with TRBD2. CDR3 length: 13 amino acids. From germline, CDR1 is SQVTM and CDR2 ANQGSEA. V shed 7 bases, J shed 1 base, and the junction held 2 bases outside the gene matches. CDR3 bases: TGCAGCGGCGGGAGGTTGAACACCGGGGAGCTGTTTTTT. Amino acids: CSGGRLNTGELFF.

This clonotype appeared a few times. The gene calls are TRBV3-1 and TRBJ1-3, with TRBD1 matching over 8 bases. Germline V lookup: CDR1 LGHDT, CDR2 YNNKEL (reference sequence). Trimming removed 10 bases from V and 3 bases from J; junction bases left unmatched: 5. The CDR3 sequence is 13 residues long. CDR3 DNA sequence: TGTGCCACCTCGGACAGGGATGGAAACACCATATATTTT. Protein product: CATSDRDGNTIYF.

This clonotype was seen more than once but under ten times. The CDR3 bases are TGTGCCAGCAGCCAGACCCGGGACAGGGTTGAGCAGTTCTTC. Translating it yields CASSQTRDRVEQFF. The chain couples TRBV3-1 to TRBJ2-1; TRBD1 matches at 9 bases. The CDR3 has 14 residues. The germline CDR1 and CDR2 sequences are LGHDT and YNNKEL (reference sequence). Trimming took 3 bases from V and 9 from J; bases not matched to a gene: 6.

This clonotype has only a few counts. The chain is built from TRBV7-8 and TRBJ2-1; 9 bases align to TRBD1. Germline CDR1 is SGHVS and CDR2 is FQNEAQ. The CDR3 runs 15 residues. The V segment lost 5 bases and the J segment 7 bases; nucleotides outside the gene matches: 9. The chain's CDR3 is CASSKVGTGTNEQFF. CDR3 in DNA: TGTGCCAGCAGCAAAGTAGGGACAGGGACTAATGAGCAGTTCTTC. Together with reference TRBV7-8 and TRBJ2-1, the CDR3 gives the full variable domain: GAGVSQSPRYKVAKRGQDVALRCDPISGHVSLFWYQQALGQGPEFLTYFQNEAQLDKSGLPSDRFFAERPEGSVSTLKIQRTQQEDSAVYLCASSKVGTGTNEQFFGPGTRLTVL.

About this clonotype: This may be a read error: a much more frequent sequence differs by one nucleotide. This chain's CDR3 is CASSLHRADSPLHF. Here the CDR3 DNA reads TGTGCCAGCAGCTTGCACAGGGCCGATTCACCCCTCCACTTT. The chain couples TRBV5-5 to TRBJ1-6; possible D gene TRBD1, 6 bases. CDR1 is SGHKS and CDR2 is YYEKEE in the germline V gene (reference sequence). V lost 1 base to trimming and J lost 8 bases, with 10 bases between them. The CDR3 spans 14 residues.

The chain uses TRBV5-1 and TRBJ1-2; 7 bases are shared with TRBD1. From germline, CDR1 is SGHRS and CDR2 YFSETQ. The CDR3 runs 13 residues. After removal of 0 bases from V and 7 bases from J, the junction contained 3 bases not matched to a gene. The CDR3 coding sequence is TGCGCCAGCAGCTTGGAGGGGGCGCCTGGCTACACCTTC. It is translated as CASSLEGAPGYTF.

This clonotype was detected only a few times. The chain uses TRBV20-1 and TRBJ2-3; a weak D match, TRBD2 (5 bases). This CDR3 contains 13 residues. The V gene's germline CDR1 is DFQATT and CDR2 SNEGSKA (reference sequence). Here the CDR3 reads CSVRTHFTDTQYF. The CDR3 bases are TGCAGCGTAAGGACTCATTTCACAGATACGCAGTATTTT.

This rearrangement joins TRBV18 to TRBJ2-3; the match to TRBD1 covers 10 bases. Losses at the gene ends were 3 bases for V and 7 bases for J; bases not matched to a gene: 10. The CDR3 length is 16 residues. Germline lookup yields CDR1 KGHSH and CDR2 LQKENI. CDR3: CASSPGTGEGRNTQYF. CDR3 nucleotides: TGTGCCAGCTCACCTGGGACAGGGGAGGGGCGAAATACGCAGTATTTT. Together with reference TRBV18 and TRBJ2-3, the CDR3 gives the full variable domain: NAGVMQNPRHLVRRRGQEARLRCSPMKGHSHVYWYRQLPEEGLKFMVYLQKENIIDESGMPKERFSAEFPKEGPSILRIQQVVRGDSAAYFCASSPGTGEGRNTQYFGPGTRLTVL.

The chain is built from TRBV24-1 and TRBJ2-5; 11 bases agree with TRBD1. This CDR3 is built from 15 residues. CDR1 and CDR2 from the germline V gene are KGHDR and SFDVKD. V was clipped by 3 bases and J by 8 bases; unmatched bases: 7. The CDR3 nucleotides read TGTGCCACCAGTGATCCCGGGGGACAGGGGGTCACCCAGTACTTC. Amino acid sequence: CATSDPGGQGVTQYF.